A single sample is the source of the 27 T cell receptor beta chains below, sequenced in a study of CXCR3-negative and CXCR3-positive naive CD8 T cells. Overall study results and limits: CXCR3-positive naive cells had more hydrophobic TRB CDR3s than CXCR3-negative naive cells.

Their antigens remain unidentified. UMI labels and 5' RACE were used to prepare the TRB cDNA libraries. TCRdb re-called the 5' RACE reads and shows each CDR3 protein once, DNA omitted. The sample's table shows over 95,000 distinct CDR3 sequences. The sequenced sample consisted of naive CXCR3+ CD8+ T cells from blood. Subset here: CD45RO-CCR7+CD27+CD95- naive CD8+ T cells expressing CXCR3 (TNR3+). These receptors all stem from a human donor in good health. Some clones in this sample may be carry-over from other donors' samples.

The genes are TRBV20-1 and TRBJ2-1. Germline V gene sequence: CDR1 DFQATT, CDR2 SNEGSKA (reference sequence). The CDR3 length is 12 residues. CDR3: CSGKYAYNEQFF.

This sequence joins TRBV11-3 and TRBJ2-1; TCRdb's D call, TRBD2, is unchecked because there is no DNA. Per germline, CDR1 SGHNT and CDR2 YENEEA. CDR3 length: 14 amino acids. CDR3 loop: CASSSGTNDNEQFF.

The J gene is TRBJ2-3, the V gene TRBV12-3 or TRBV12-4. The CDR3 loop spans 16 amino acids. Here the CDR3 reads CASSLASTIFTDTQYF.

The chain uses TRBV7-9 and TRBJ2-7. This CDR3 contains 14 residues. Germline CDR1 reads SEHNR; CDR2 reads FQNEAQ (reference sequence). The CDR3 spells CASSLGVFSYEQYF. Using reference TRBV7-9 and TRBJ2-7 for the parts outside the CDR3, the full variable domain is DTGVSQNPRHKITKRGQNVTFRCDPISEHNRLYWYRQTLGQGPEFLTYFQNEAQLEKSRLLSDRFSAERPKGSFSTLEIQRTEQGDSAMYLCASSLGVFSYEQYFGPGTRLTVT.

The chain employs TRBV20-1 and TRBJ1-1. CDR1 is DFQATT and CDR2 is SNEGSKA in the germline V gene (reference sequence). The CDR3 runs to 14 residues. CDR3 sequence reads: CSARDTAFNTEAFF.

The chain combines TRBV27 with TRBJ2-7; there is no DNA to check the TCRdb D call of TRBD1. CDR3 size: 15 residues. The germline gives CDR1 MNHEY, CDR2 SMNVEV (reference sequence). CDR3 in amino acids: CASSLYRTGDHEQYF.

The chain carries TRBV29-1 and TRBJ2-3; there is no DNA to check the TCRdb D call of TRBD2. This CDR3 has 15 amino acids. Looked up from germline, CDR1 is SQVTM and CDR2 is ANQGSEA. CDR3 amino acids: CSVGPLTSETDTQYF.

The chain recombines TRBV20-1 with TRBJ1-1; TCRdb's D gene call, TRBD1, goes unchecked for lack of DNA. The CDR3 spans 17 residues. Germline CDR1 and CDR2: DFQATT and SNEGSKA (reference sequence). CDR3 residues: CSASAPTQGPRYTEAFF.

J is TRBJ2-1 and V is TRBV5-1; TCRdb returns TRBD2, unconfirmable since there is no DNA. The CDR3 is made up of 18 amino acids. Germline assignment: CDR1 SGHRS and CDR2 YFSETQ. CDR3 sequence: CASRGLAATPSGYNEQFF.

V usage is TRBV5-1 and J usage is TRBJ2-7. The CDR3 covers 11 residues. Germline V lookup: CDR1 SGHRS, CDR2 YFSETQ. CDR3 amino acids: CASSNAYEQYF.

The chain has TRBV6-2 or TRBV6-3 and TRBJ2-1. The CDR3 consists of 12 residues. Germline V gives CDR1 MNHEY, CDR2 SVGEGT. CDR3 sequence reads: CASSYEVHEQFF.

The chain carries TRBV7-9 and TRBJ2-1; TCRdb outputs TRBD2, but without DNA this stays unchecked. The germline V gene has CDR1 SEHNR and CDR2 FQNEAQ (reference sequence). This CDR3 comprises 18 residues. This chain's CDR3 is CASSFRTSGPQLYNEQFF.

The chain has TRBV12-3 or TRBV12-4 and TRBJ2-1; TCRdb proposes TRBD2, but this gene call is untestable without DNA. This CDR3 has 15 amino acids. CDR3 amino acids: CASSLQGLTYNEQFF.

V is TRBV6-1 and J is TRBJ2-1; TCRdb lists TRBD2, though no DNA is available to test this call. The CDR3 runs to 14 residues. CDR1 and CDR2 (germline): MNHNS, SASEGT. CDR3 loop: CASGMGGNRNEQFF.

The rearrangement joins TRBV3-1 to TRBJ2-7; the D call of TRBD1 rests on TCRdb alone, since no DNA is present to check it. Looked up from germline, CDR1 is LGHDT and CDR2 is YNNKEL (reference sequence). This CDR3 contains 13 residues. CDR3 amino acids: CASSQDRGYEQYF.

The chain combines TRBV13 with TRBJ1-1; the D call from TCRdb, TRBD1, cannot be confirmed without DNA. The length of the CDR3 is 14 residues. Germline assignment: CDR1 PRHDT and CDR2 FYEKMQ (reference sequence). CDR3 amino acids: CASSFDRRDTEAFF.

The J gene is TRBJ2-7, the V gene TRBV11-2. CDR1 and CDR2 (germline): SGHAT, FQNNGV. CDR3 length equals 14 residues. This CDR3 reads CASSLTGFTYEQYF.

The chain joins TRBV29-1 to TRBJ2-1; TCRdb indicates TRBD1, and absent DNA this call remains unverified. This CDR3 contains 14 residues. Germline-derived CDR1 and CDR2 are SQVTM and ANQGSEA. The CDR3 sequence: CSVVGQGASDEQFF.

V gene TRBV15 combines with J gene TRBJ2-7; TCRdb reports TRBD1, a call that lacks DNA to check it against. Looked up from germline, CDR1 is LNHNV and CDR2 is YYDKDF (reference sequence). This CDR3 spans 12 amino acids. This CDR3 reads CATGRDNYEQYF.

The CDR3: CASYYRGSHPPRAKNIQYF. V and J are TRBV7-3 and TRBJ2-4; checking the TCRdb D call of TRBD2 is not possible without DNA. This CDR3 contains 19 residues. Germline V gene data show CDR1 as SGHTA and CDR2 as FQGTGA.

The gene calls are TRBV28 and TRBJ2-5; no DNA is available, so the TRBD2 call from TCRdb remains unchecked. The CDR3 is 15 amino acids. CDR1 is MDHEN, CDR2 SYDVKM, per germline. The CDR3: CASRLLREVGETQYF.

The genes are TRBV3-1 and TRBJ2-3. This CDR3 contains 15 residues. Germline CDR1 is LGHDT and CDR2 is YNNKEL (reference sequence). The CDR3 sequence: CASSQYTGGGYTQYF.

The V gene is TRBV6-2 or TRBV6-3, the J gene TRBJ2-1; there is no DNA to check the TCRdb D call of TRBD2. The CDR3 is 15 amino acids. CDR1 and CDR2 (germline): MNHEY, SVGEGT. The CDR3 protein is CASSSGTARYNEQFF.

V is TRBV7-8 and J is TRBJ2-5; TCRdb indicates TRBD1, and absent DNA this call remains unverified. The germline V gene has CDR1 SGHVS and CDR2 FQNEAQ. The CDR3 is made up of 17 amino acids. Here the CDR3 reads CASSSGTGNLFEETQYF.

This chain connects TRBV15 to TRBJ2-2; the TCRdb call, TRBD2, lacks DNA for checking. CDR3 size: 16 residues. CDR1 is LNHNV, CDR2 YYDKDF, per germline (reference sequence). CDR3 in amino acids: CATSRGYEGNTGELFF. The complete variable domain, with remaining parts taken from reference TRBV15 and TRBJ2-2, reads DAMVIQNPRYQVTQFGKPVTLSCSQTLNHNVMYWYQQKSSQAPKLLFHYYDKDFNNEADTPDNFQSRRPNTSFCFLDIRSPGLGDTAMYLCATSRGYEGNTGELFFGEGSRLTVL.

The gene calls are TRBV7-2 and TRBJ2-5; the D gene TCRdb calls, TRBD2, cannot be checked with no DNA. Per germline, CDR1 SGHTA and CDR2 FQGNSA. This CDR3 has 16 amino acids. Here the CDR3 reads CASSLWGSGTQETQYF.

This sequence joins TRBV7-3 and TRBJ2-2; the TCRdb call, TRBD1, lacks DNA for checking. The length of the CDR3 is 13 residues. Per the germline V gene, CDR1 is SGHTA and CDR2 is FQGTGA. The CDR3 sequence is CASSSGGTGELFF.